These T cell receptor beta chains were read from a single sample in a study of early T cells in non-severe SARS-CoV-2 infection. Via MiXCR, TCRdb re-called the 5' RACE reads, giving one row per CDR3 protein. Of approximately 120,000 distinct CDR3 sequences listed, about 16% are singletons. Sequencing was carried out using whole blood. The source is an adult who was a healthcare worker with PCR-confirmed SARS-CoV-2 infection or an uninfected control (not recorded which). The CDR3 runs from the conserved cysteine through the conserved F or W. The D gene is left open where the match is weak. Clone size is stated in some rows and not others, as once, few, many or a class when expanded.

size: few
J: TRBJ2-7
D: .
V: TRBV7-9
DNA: TGTGCCAGCAGCTGGGGTTCCTTACCGGGACAAGTACTCGAGCAGTACTTC
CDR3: CASSWGSLPGQVLEQYF

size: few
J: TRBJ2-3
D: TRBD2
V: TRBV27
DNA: TGTGCCAGCAGATCTTCACGGCAGGGAGGGGAAAGGGCAGATACGCAGTATTTT
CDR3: CASRSSRQGGERADTQYF

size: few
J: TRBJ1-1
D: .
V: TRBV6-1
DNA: TGTGCCAGCAGTGAAGAAAGGGGCGGCGAAGCTTTCTTT
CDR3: CASSEERGGEAFF

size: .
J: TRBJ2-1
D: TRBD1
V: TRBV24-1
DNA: TGTGCCACCAGTGAGTATCCGGGGACAGGACGTCAGTTCTTC
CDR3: CATSEYPGTGRQFF

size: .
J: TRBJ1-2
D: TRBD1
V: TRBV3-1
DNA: TGTGCCAGCAGCCAAGGTTTTGGGACAGCTAACTATGGCTACACCTTC
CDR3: CASSQGFGTANYGYTF

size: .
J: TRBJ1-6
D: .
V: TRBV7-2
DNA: TGTGCCAGCAGCTCTCAGGGGCTGGTGTCATCACCCCTCCACTTT
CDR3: CASSSQGLVSSPLHF

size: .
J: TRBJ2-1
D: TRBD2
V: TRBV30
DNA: TGTGCCTGGAGTGTATCTGCGGGAGCGTTCTTC
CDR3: CAWSVSAGAFF

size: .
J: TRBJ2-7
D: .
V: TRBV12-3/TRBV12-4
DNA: TGTGCCAGCAGTTTGGAGGGGGGCTACGAGCAGTACTTC
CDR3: CASSLEGGYEQYF

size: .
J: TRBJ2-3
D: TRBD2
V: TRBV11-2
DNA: TGTGCCAGCAGTCCAGCGGGGACCCCCCCAGATACGCAGTATTTT
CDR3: CASSPAGTPPDTQYF

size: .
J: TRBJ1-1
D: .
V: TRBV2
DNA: TGTGCCAGCATTGAAGGGGGGCTTTTCACTGAAGCTTTCTTT
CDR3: CASIEGGLFTEAFF

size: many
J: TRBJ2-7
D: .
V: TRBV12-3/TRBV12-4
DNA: TGTGCCAGCGGCGTTCGTGGGTCCTACGAGCAGTACTTC
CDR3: CASGVRGSYEQYF

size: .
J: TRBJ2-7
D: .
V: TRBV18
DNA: TGTGCCAGCTCACCACCGGGGGAGCACGAGCAGTACTTC
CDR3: CASSPPGEHEQYF

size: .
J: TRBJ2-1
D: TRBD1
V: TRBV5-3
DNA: TGTGCCAGAAGCCCTAACCGGGACAGGGTCCCCGATGGGCAGTTCTTC
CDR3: CARSPNRDRVPDGQFF

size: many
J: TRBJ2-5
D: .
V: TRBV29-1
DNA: TGCAGCGTTGCGGTCAGGGATCGGCAAGAGACCCAGTACTTC
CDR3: CSVAVRDRQETQYF

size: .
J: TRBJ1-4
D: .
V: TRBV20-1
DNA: TGCAGTGCTAGACAGACCTCTAATGAAAAACTGTTTTTT
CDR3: CSARQTSNEKLFF

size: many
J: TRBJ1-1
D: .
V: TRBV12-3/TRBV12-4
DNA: TGTGCCAGCAGTTTACAGGGACTGGGCACTGAAGCTTTCTTT
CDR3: CASSLQGLGTEAFF

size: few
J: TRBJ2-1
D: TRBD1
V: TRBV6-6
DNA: TGTGCCAGCAGTCCCGACAGGGGAAGCTATCAGTCCAATGAGCAGTTCTTC
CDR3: CASSPDRGSYQSNEQFF

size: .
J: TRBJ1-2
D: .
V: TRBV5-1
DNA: TGCGCCAGCAGCGCTACCGGGACGGATGATGGCTACACCTTC
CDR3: CASSATGTDDGYTF

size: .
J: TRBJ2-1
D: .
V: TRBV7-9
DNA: TGTGCCAGCAGCTTATCGGGGGGCCTAAATGAGCAGTTCTTC
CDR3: CASSLSGGLNEQFF

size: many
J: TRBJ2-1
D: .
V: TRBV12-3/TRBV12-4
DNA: TGTGCCAGCACCCCCGACCATGAGAGGAGCTTCTTC
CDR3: CASTPDHERSFF

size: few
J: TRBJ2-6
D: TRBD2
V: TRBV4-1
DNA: TGCGCCAGCACCCCATATCGGGGGGCTGGGGCCAACGTCCTGACTTTC
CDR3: CASTPYRGAGANVLTF

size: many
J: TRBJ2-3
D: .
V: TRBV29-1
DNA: TGCAGCGGGAAACCCACAGCACCCGACGACCAGGATACGCAGTATTTT
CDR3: CSGKPTAPDDQDTQYF

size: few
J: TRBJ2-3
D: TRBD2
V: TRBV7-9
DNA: TGTGCCAGCAGCACCACTAGCGGGGTAGTTGCAGATACGCAGTATTTT
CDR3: CASSTTSGVVADTQYF

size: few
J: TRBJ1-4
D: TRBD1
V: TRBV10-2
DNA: TGCGCCAGCAGTGGACAGGGGTTTAGTGAAAAACTGTTTTTT
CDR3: CASSGQGFSEKLFF

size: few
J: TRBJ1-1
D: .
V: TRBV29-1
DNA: TGCAGCGTTGAAGTTCTAAGGGGGATCATCACTGAAGCTTTCTTT
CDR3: CSVEVLRGIITEAFF

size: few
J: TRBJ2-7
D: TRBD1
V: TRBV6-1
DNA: TGTGCCAGCAGTGAGGGGGACAGGCCCCCGACCTATTCCTACGAGCAGTACTTC
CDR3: CASSEGDRPPTYSYEQYF

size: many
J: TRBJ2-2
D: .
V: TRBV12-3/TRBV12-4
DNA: TGTGCCAGCAGCCCCTTGACCGGGGAGCTGTTTTTT
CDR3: CASSPLTGELFF

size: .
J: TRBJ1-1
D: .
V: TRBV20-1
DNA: TGCAGTGCTAGAGATAGTGCGGGGAGCACTGAAGCTTTCTTT
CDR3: CSARDSAGSTEAFF

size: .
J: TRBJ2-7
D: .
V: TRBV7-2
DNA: TGTGCCAGCGGAACCCGGGGGGCGTTCCACGAGCAGTACTTC
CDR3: CASGTRGAFHEQYF

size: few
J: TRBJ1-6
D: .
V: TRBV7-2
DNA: TGTGCCAGCAGCTTAGTTTATACGACGGATTCACCCCTCCACTTT
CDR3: CASSLVYTTDSPLHF

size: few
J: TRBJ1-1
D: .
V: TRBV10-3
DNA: TGTGCCATCAGTCAGGGAACAGGGAGTGGGACTGAAGCTTTCTTT
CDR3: CAISQGTGSGTEAFF

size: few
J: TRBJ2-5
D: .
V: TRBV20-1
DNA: TGCAGTGCTAGAGTAGGTGAAGAGACCCAGTACTTC
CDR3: CSARVGEETQYF

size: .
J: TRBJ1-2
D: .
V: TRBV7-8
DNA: TGTGCCAGCAGCCGGATTGAGGGACAATCCAACTATGGCTACACCTTC
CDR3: CASSRIEGQSNYGYTF

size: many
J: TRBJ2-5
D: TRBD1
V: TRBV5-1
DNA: TGCGCCAGCAGCTTGGAAGGGGGCAGGGAGGAGACCCAGTACTTC
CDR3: CASSLEGGREETQYF

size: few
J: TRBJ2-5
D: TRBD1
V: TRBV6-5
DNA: TGTGCCAGCAGTTTACGGGACAGGGGAGGAGAGACCCAGTACTTC
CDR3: CASSLRDRGGETQYF

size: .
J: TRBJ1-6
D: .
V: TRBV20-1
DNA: TGCAGTGCTAGTACCGGGTCCGTTAATTCACCCCTCCACTTT
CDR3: CSASTGSVNSPLHF

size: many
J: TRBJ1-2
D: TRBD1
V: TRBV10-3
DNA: TGTGCCATCAGTGAGTCCCCGGGACAGGGAAACACCTTC
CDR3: CAISESPGQGNTF

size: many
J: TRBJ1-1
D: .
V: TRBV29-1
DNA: TGCAGCGTTGAGGGCGGCCGGGGCAGGCCGAACACTGAAGCTTTCTTT
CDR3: CSVEGGRGRPNTEAFF

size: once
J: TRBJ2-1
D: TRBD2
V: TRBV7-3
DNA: TGTGCCAGCAGTCCGGGACTAGCGGGGGATGAGCAGTTCTTC
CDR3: CASSPGLAGDEQFF

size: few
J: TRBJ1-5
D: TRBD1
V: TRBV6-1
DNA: TGTGCCAGCTCAAATGCAGGGGGGAATCAGCCCCAGCATTTT
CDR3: CASSNAGGNQPQHF

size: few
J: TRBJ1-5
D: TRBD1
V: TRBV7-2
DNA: TGTGCCAGCAGCCGAGCTGGACAGGGCAGTCAGCCCCAGCATTTT
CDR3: CASSRAGQGSQPQHF

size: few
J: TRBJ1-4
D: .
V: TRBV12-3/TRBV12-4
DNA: TGTGCCAGCAGTCCAACTCCCGGGACCTCGAAACTGTTTTTT
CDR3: CASSPTPGTSKLFF

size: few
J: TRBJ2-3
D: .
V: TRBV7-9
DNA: TGTGCCAGCAGCATCTTCGATACGCAGTATTTT
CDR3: CASSIFDTQYF

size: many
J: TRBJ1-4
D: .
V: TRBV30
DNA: TGTGCCTGGAGCGCGGCCCGGACCGGCGGAAAACTGTTTTTT
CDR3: CAWSAARTGGKLFF

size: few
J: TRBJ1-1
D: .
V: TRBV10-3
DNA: TGTGCCATCGGACAGAACACTGAAGCTTTCTTT
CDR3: CAIGQNTEAFF

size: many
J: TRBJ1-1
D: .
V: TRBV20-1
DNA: TGCAGTGCTAGGGGTACTGAAGCTTTCTTT
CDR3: CSARGTEAFF

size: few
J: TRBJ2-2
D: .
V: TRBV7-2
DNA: TGTGCCAGCAGCCTACAGGCTACCGGGGAGCTGTTTTTT
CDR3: CASSLQATGELFF

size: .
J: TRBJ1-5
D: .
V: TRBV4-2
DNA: TGTGCCAGCAGCCAAATGGGGGCGGGAAGCAATCAGCCCCAGCATTTT
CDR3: CASSQMGAGSNQPQHF

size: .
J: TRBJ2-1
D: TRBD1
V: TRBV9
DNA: TGTGCCAGCAGCGCCCAGGGGGACTACAATGAGCAGTTCTTC
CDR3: CASSAQGDYNEQFF

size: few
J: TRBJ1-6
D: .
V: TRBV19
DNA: TGTGCCAGTACCCTTACAAGGGGTAATTCACCCCTCCACTTT
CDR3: CASTLTRGNSPLHF

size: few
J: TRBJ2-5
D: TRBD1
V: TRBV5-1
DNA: TGCGCCAGCAGCCCCGGACAGGGCCCCGCCGGGGAGACCCAGTACTTC
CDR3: CASSPGQGPAGETQYF

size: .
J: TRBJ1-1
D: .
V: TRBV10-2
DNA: TGCGCCAGCAGTGATGGCTCGCATGGTATGAACACTGAAGCTTTCTTT
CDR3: CASSDGSHGMNTEAFF

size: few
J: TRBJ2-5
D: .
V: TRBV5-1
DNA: TGCGCCAGCACCCCCGGGCAGGCACAAGAGACCCAGTACTTC
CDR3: CASTPGQAQETQYF

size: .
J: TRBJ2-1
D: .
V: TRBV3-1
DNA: TGTGCCAGCAGCCAAGGCGGAGGGGGGGCCATGAATGAGCAGTTCTTC
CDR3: CASSQGGGGAMNEQFF

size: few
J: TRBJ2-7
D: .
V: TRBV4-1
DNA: TGCGCCAGCAGCCAAGATGACAGACACTACGAGCAGTACTTC
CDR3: CASSQDDRHYEQYF